These T cell receptor beta chains were read from a single sample in a study of T cell clonotyping in hematopoietic cell transplantation. The repertoire was sequenced with immunoSEQ multiplex PCR; TCRdb's copy has only in-frame clones and lacks some. The data contain 60,000 to 75,000 clones, just under 95% of them seen just once; the ten biggest clones take up around 1.5%. The sample was peripheral blood mononuclear cells. Receptors were obtained from a man aged 45-65 years in good health. Some clones in this sample may be carry-over from other donors' samples. CDR3s include the opening cysteine and the closing phenylalanine or tryptophan. The order of the fields is CDR3 protein, J gene, V gene.

CDR3: CASSGQGFYQPQHF
J: TRBJ1-5
V: TRBV7-3

CDR3: CASSAFNEAFF
J: TRBJ1-1
V: TRBV25-1

CDR3: CASAAGVDTQYF
J: TRBJ2-3
V: TRBV27

CDR3: CASSQGGTDTQYF
J: TRBJ2-3
V: TRBV6-5

CDR3: CASSLATGTWNYGYTF
J: TRBJ1-2
V: TRBV5-8

CDR3: CASSGEASGNTGELFF
J: TRBJ2-2
V: TRBV19

CDR3: CASSSSSNQPQHF
J: TRBJ1-5
V: TRBV6-5

CDR3: CASSLVDQPQHF
J: TRBJ1-5
V: TRBV7-2

CDR3: CASSLLQRNTEAFF
J: TRBJ1-1
V: TRBV28

CDR3: CASSLSLQHYNEQFF
J: TRBJ2-1
V: TRBV5-1

CDR3: CASSLAGGLSIQYF
J: TRBJ2-4
V: TRBV5-4

CDR3: CASSVLPTPSTGELFF
J: TRBJ2-2
V: TRBV9

CDR3: CASSYFGRGGRETQYF
J: TRBJ2-5
V: TRBV6-5

CDR3: CASSSLAGVDNEQFF
J: TRBJ2-1
V: TRBV7-7

CDR3: CAWLKAGTGGEQYF
J: TRBJ2-7
V: TRBV30

CDR3: CACKADTQYF
J: TRBJ2-3
V: TRBV6-5

CDR3: CASSLGSTGSIHF
J: TRBJ1-5
V: TRBV27

CDR3: CASSIRTGSEAFF
J: TRBJ1-1
V: TRBV7-2

CDR3: CASSQGDATNEKLFF
J: TRBJ1-4
V: TRBV5-1

CDR3: CASSTDTYTGELFF
J: TRBJ2-2
V: TRBV13

CDR3: CASSRGLGGELFF
J: TRBJ2-2
V: TRBV6-5

CDR3: CASSLVRGEAFF
J: TRBJ1-1
V: TRBV7-2

CDR3: CASSQGQGGDEKLFF
J: TRBJ1-4
V: TRBV4-1